What follows describes a single T cell receptor (beta chain). This clone's antigen is unknown. Within one base of it there is no much larger clone, and no base qualities were kept. Other DNA sequences in this specimen translate into the identical CDR3. The time point label, as the study defines it: cycle 1 day 1 (C1D1), immediately before nivolumab initiation. Every trial patient had relapsed after autologous stem cell transplantation, and cohorts A, B and C differed in prior brentuximab vedotin exposure. A total of fewer than 65 patients with relapsed/refractory classical Hodgkin lymphoma made up the trial cohort, and each patient's best overall response was complete response, partial response or progressive disease. Single-agent nivolumab was administered to trial patients in the multi-cohort phase II CheckMate 205 trial. An independent review committee assessed best overall response by applying the 2007 International Working Group response criteria. Trial PBMCs were obtained immediately prior to nivolumab initiation (C1D1) and on therapy at cycle 2 day 1 and cycle 4 day 1. Peripheral blood was collected in 8 mL Vacutainer Cell Preparation Tubes, from which PBMCs were isolated by centrifugation and then cryopreserved.

Genomic DNA was isolated using the Qiagen DNeasy kit from unsorted PBMCs as well as from negatively selected CD4+ and CD8+ fractions. Using primers that anneal to V and J segments, immunoSEQ multiplex PCR amplified the TCR beta CDR3 regions. A synthetic immune receptor repertoire was used to minimize amplification bias, and any remaining bias was removed computationally after sequencing. On the study's bioinformatics: Custom Python scripts were used to quantify repertoire diversity as the Shannon entropy index. Unsorted, CD4+ and CD8+ repertoires were examined separately, except in combined analyses, for which CD4+ and CD8+ sequences were merged in silico. A clone was considered expanded if an increase in frequency of at least 2-fold after treatment relative to C1D1 was found, and a pseudocount of 0.5 was applied to clones undetected at baseline. Clones with 0 or 1 copy at C1D1 were classified as singleton clones, and clones with 2 or more copies were classified as non-singleton clones. Clones expanded in unsorted samples were labelled as CD4+, CD8+ or unknown by matching protein sequences in sorted samples from the same patient. Diversity changes from C1D1 to C4D1 were tested in paired samples using Wilcoxon tests. Here the immuneACCESS table is served through TCRdb, limited to in-frame sequences with V and J called. Missing clones are a known gap in these copies; in checked studies unresolved V genes cover under half, and the rest lacks a known reason. D and trimming come from the DNA, and the V and J calls and clone size come from that table. The sample table lists about 97,000 clones, approximately 80% of them with a count of one. Clones ranked in the top ten supply more than 10% of the sample.

This sample is drawn from a study of PD-1 blockade in classical Hodgkin lymphoma (dated by TCRdb to 2020 to 2022). In terms of the full investigation: Nivolumab dosing was 3 mg/kg intravenously every 2 weeks, continuing until either disease progression or unacceptable toxicity. The study used TCR beta sequencing and CyTOF to define a peripheral blood immune signature of response to PD-1 blockade in classical Hodgkin lymphoma. What the authors observed across the whole study: Only a single clinical trial cohort was studied, and what caused the repertoire differences, possibly disease activity or prior therapy, remained undefined. Baseline TCR diversity was reported to be lower in newly diagnosed patients than in healthy donors, and even lower in relapsed/refractory patients. By C4D1, a significant rise was seen in CD4+ TCR diversity but not in CD8+ TCR diversity (p=0.0027 vs p=0.16), and the rise was most apparent among complete responders (p=0.02). Patients starting nivolumab less than 1 year after ASCT had lower diversity and were excluded from later analyses to avoid confounding by immune reconstitution. Among trial patients, those achieving complete response had baseline diversity similar to that of newly diagnosed patients, while diversity was significantly lower in partial responders and progressors.

The sequenced sample was peripheral blood mononuclear cells (PBMCs), obtained at baseline. The sequence was obtained from a human donor with classical Hodgkin lymphoma.

The base sequence is TGTGCCTGGAGCGGGGTGGAGGGGGGTGGCTACACCTTC. It specifies CAWSGVEGGGYTF. The chain couples TRBV30 to TRBJ1-2; the D region possibly corresponds to TRBD1 (6 bases align). CDR3 length: 13 amino acids, cysteine to phenylalanine. The CDR3 DNA has 39 bases and is translated from base 1. The junction shows trimming of 3 bases on V and 7 bases on J, plus 15 bases between the germline ends. The germline V gene (reference sequence) specifies GTSNPN as CDR1 and SVGIG as CDR2.